This TCR beta chain was sequenced during a study of molecular identifiers for immune sequencing clone quantification. Whole-study findings and limits: Barcode collisions between identical TCR molecules could shrink estimates of highly expanded clone sizes.

This clonotype is categorized as medium-sized (0.01 to 0.1%). As yet, its antigen is unknown. The trim removed 2 bases at V and 8 bases at J, leaving 16 bases unmatched. Germline CDR1 is MNHNS and CDR2 is SASEGT. This CDR3 is built from 17 residues. In preparing bulk TCR libraries, previously described methods and listed TCR primers were used. In TCRdb, the PCR reads were re-called with MiXCR into one record per CDR3 protein. The data hold about 10,000 distinct CDR3 sequences, with 15% to 20% observed a single time. This clonotype was obtained from a human donor in good health. Some libraries in this study had Jurkat cell RNA spiked in. The chain employs TRBV6-1 and TRBJ2-3; 7 bases agree with TRBD2. The specimen sequenced was naive CD8+ T cells from blood, with Jurkat cell RNA spiked in. Indicated subset: FACS-sorted CD8+CD4-CCR7+CD45RA+ naive T cells. The CDR3 nucleotides are TGTGCCAGCAGTGAACCCCCCTCACGCGGGAGATTTGGTACGCAGTATTTT. It yields the protein CASSEPPSRGRFGTQYF.